These 13 T cell receptor beta chains originate from one sample sequenced in a study of early T cells in non-severe SARS-CoV-2 infection. TCRdb re-called the 5' RACE reads through MiXCR, storing one row per CDR3 protein. The table lists 35,000 to 45,000 distinct CDR3 sequences, approximately 12% of them singletons. The sample comprised whole blood. The receptors come from an adult who was a healthcare worker with PCR-confirmed SARS-CoV-2 infection or an uninfected control (not recorded which).

This clonotype showed up just once. The chain combines TRBV7-9 with TRBJ2-1, with D possibly being TRBD2 (7 bases). V was pared by 5 bases and J by 1 base, with 12 bases between. Germline V gene sequence: CDR1 SEHNR, CDR2 FQNEAQ (reference sequence). CDR3 length: 15 residues. CDR3 in amino acids: CASSPKGGSYNEQFF. For the CDR3, the DNA is TGTGCCAGCAGCCCCAAGGGGGGGTCCTACAATGAGCAGTTCTTC.

This rearrangement joins TRBV3-1 to TRBJ2-3, with 8 bases aligning to TRBD2. CDR3 size: 16 residues. The J segment lost 0 bases and the V segment lost 6 bases, leaving 8 bases of the junction unmatched. Germline lookup yields CDR1 LGHDT and CDR2 YNNKEL (reference sequence). In DNA form, the CDR3 reads TGTGCCAGCAGTCACCCCATAGCGGGGAGCACAGATACGCAGTATTTT. The encoded protein is CASSHPIAGSTDTQYF.

Ten or more counts support this clonotype. The genes are TRBV7-2 and TRBJ2-1, with 10 bases fitting TRBD2. This CDR3 comprises 16 residues. Per germline, CDR1 SGHTA and CDR2 FQGNSA. Trimming cost V 2 bases and J 5 bases; bases outside gene matches: 6. The CDR3 sequence: CASSLIATSGDNEQFF. The CDR3 nucleotides read TGTGCCAGCAGCTTAATCGCCACTAGCGGGGACAATGAGCAGTTCTTC.

This clonotype was detected a few times. The chain employs TRBV6-2 or TRBV6-3 and TRBJ1-1; D gene unclear. CDR1 is MNHEY and CDR2 is SVGEGT in the germline V gene. V was cut by 0 bases and J by 4 bases, with 12 bases left in between. The CDR3 has 15 amino acids. CDR3 protein: CASSYSPDRSTEAFF. In DNA, the CDR3 is TGTGCCAGCAGTTACTCTCCGGATAGGAGCACTGAAGCTTTCTTT.

V gene TRBV6-2 or TRBV6-3 combines with J gene TRBJ2-2; 8 nucleotides match TRBD2. V trimming: 2 bases; J trimming: 3 bases; junction bases outside the gene matches: 5. CDR3 length: 16 residues. Germline V gives CDR1 MNHEY, CDR2 SVGEGT. The CDR3 nucleotides read TGTGCCAGCAGTTACGAGCGGGGGCGGTACACCGGGGAGCTGTTTTTT. Protein product: CASSYERGRYTGELFF.

This clonotype has ten or more counts. The rearrangement uses TRBV29-1 and TRBJ2-1; D may be TRBD1 (5 bases). The germline CDR1 and CDR2 sequences are SQVTM and ANQGSEA. The CDR3 contains 11 residues. V lost 8 bases and J 10 bases, leaving 15 bases between the germline ends. The CDR3 protein is CSFREGGEQFF. The CDR3 nucleotides read TGCAGCTTCAGGGAAGGTGGGGAGCAGTTCTTC.

The chain couples TRBV7-9 to TRBJ1-2, with no clear D. With 3 bases removed from V and 0 bases from J, the gap between germline ends came to 8 bases. This CDR3 spans 14 amino acids. Germline lookup yields CDR1 SEHNR and CDR2 FQNEAQ (reference sequence). The CDR3 protein is CASSFGDTNYGYTF. The DNA of the CDR3 is TGTGCCAGCAGCTTCGGAGATACTAACTATGGCTACACCTTC.

This chain uses TRBV5-1 with TRBJ2-5; 9 bases fit TRBD2. Germline CDR1 is SGHRS and CDR2 is YFSETQ. V gave up 6 bases and J gave up 4 bases; unmatched junction bases: 4. This CDR3 comprises 13 residues. The CDR3, as DNA: TGCGCCAGCATGCGGGAGGGCCTAGAGACCCAGTACTTC. Translated: CASMREGLETQYF.

DNA for the CDR3: TGTGCCAGCAGCCAACTACGACAGGGGGGAAACACCATATATTTT. The encoded protein is CASSQLRQGGNTIYF. The chain couples TRBV3-1 to TRBJ1-3; 8 bases fit TRBD1. Germline assignment: CDR1 LGHDT and CDR2 YNNKEL (reference sequence). The CDR3 sequence is 15 residues long. With 2 bases clipped from V and 4 bases from J, the junction kept 4 bases outside the gene matches.

Of note for this clonotype: This sequence may be a read error, since a much larger clone differs from it by one base. The chain uses TRBV2 and TRBJ2-7; D gene unclear. The V gene lost 5 bases and the J gene lost 2 bases, with 13 bases spanning the gap. The length of the CDR3 is 14 residues. Germline V gene sequence: CDR1 SNHLY, CDR2 FYNNEI. The chain's CDR3 is CASSSNGPAYEQYF. The CDR3 DNA reads TGTGCCAGCAGTTCAAATGGACCGGCCTACGAGCAGTACTTC.

This clonotype showed up many times. The V and J genes are TRBV7-3 and TRBJ2-3; D unclear. CDR1 is SGHTA and CDR2 is FQGTGA in the germline V gene. The ends were cut back, 2 bases at V and 4 bases at J, with 4 bases in the middle. This CDR3 has 12 amino acids. The CDR3 spells CASSLDADTQYF. The CDR3, as DNA: TGTGCCAGCAGCTTAGACGCAGATACGCAGTATTTT.

The sample holds many counts of this clonotype. CDR3 nucleotide sequence: TGCGCCAGCAGCTTGACCGGGACAAGGAACACTGAAGCTTTCTTT. This codes for CASSLTGTRNTEAFF. The V gene is TRBV5-1, the J gene TRBJ1-1; a weak D match, TRBD1 (6 bases). The CDR3 runs to 15 residues. Germline V CDR1 and CDR2: SGHRS, YFSETQ. V shed 1 base and J shed 1 base, with 11 bases lying between them.

In this sample, this clonotype turned up a few times. The rearrangement uses TRBV9 and TRBJ2-7; D is unresolved. Germline V lookup: CDR1 SGDLS, CDR2 YYNGEE. The ends were cut back, 4 bases at V and 5 bases at J, with 16 bases in the middle. The CDR3 totals 14 residues. CDR3: CASSPWISRNEQYF. The CDR3 nucleotides read TGTGCCAGCAGCCCCTGGATAAGCCGTAACGAGCAGTACTTC.